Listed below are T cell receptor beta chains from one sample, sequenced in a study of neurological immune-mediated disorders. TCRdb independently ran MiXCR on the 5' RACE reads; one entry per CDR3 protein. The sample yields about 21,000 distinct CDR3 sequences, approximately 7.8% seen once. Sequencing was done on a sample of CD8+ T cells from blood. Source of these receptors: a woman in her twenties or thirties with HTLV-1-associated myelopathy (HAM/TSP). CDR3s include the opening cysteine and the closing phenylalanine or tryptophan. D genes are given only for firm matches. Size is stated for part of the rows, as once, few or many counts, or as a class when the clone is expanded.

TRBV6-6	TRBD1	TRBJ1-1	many	CASISIGGAGTEAFF	TGTGCCAGCATTTCTATAGGGGGCGCGGGCACTGAAGCTTTCTTT
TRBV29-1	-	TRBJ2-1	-	CSVEKQYNEQFF	TGCAGCGTTGAAAAACAGTACAATGAGCAGTTCTTC
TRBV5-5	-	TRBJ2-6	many	CASSPRLDSGANVLTF	TGTGCCAGCAGCCCCCGTCTGGACTCTGGGGCCAACGTCCTGACTTTC
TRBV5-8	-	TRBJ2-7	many	CASSFRSYRTYEQYF	TGTGCCAGCAGCTTCAGGTCATACAGAACCTACGAGCAGTACTTC
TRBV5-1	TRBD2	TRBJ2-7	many	CASTWTSGGSYEQYF	TGCGCCAGCACCTGGACTAGCGGAGGTTCCTACGAGCAGTACTTC
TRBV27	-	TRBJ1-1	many	CASSFYGQNTEAFF	TGTGCCAGCAGTTTTTACGGGCAGAACACTGAAGCTTTCTTT
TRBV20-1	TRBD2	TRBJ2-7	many	CSARNLAGSSYEQYF	TGCAGTGCTAGAAATCTAGCGGGGAGCTCCTACGAGCAGTACTTC
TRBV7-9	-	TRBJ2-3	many	CASTQRGYVDTQYF	TGTGCCAGCACCCAACGGGGGTATGTCGATACGCAGTATTTT
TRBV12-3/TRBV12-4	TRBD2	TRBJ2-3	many	CASSPRLAGGLDTQYF	TGTGCCAGCAGTCCCCGACTAGCGGGGGGGTTAGATACGCAGTATTTT
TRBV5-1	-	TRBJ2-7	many	CASSFWGKEQYF	TGCGCCAGCAGCTTTTGGGGTAAGGAGCAGTACTTC
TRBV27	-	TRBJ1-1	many	CASSQGRGNTEAFF	TGTGCCAGCAGTCAGGGACGGGGAAACACTGAAGCTTTCTTT
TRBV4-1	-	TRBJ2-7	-	CASSQPGTDYEQYF	TGCGCCAGCAGCCAACCCGGGACGGACTACGAGCAGTACTTC
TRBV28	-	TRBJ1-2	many	CASSPPERAGYGYTF	TGTGCCAGCAGTCCACCCGAGCGGGCAGGCTATGGCTACACCTTC
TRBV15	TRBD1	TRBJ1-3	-	CATSRVSFAAGGGGNTIYF	TGTGCCACCAGCAGAGTTTCATTCGCGGCAGGGGGAGGAGGAAACACCATATATTTT
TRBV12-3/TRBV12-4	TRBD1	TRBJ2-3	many	CASSSNRDRVGDTQYF	TGTGCCAGCAGTTCGAACCGGGACAGGGTGGGGGATACGCAGTATTTT
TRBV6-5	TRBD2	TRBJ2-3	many	CASSYSQRGKDTQYF	TGTGCCAGCAGTTACTCGCAGCGGGGGAAAGATACGCAGTATTTT
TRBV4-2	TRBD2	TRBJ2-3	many	CASSQDRSGGPTDTQYF	TGTGCCAGCAGCCAAGATCGCAGCGGGGGTCCCACAGATACGCAGTATTTT
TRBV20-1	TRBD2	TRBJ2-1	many	CSAGLGGAANEQFF	TGCAGTGCTGGCCTCGGGGGGGCGGCCAATGAGCAGTTCTTC
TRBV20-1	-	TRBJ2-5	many	CSASDSPQETQYF	TGCAGTGCCTCGGACAGTCCCCAAGAGACCCAGTACTTC
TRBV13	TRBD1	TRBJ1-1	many	CASSLDREGYTEAFF	TGTGCCAGCAGCTTGGACAGGGAGGGCTACACTGAAGCTTTCTTT
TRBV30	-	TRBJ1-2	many	CACPLRSGHVYGYTF	TGTGCCTGTCCCCTACGTTCAGGCCATGTCTATGGCTACACCTTC
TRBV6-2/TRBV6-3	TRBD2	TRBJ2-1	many	CASSYLSPSGGALFNEQFF	TGTGCCAGCAGTTATCTCTCGCCTAGCGGGGGGGCTTTGTTCAATGAGCAGTTCTTC
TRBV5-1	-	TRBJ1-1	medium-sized	CASRTSQDFNTEAFF	TGCGCCAGCAGAACCTCACAAGACTTCAACACTGAAGCTTTCTTT
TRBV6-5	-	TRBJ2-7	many	CASSYSVGDPPYEQYF	TGTGCCAGCAGTTACTCCGTAGGGGATCCCCCCTACGAGCAGTACTTC
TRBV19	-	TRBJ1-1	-	CAVGWTEAFF	TGTGCTGTAGGGTGGACTGAAGCTTTCTTT
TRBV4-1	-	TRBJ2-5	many	CASSQVPRVGETQYF	TGCGCCAGCAGCCAAGTTCCCAGGGTGGGAGAGACCCAGTACTTC
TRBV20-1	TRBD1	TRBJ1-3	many	CSARYTGTGAYSGNTIYF	TGCAGTGCTAGATATACCGGGACAGGGGCTTACTCTGGAAACACCATATATTTT
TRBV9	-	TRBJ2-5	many	CASSAPDRQETQYF	TGTGCCAGCAGCGCACCGGACAGACAAGAGACCCAGTACTTC
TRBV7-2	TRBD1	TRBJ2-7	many	CASSPRDRSSYEQYF	TGTGCCAGCAGCCCCCGGGACAGGAGCTCCTACGAGCAGTACTTC
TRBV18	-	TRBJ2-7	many	CASSYGVSSYEQYF	TGTGCCAGCTCATACGGGGTGTCCTCCTACGAGCAGTACTTC
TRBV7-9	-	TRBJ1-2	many	CASSLVGGASYGYTF	TGTGCCAGCAGCTTAGTTGGGGGCGCCAGCTATGGCTACACCTTC
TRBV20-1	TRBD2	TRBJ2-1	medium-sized	CSARGTSDNEQFF	TGCAGTGCTAGAGGGACTAGCGACAATGAGCAGTTCTTC
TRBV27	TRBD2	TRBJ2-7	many	CASRGTNYEQYF	TGTGCCAGCAGAGGGACTAACTACGAGCAGTACTTC
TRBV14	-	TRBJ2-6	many	CASSQVKGSGANVLTF	TGTGCCAGCAGCCAAGTAAAGGGCTCTGGGGCCAACGTCCTGACTTTC
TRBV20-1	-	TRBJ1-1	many	CSVRRGGTEAFF	TGCAGTGTTAGGAGGGGAGGGACTGAAGCTTTCTTT
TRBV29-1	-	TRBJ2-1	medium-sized	CSVEDVQGTYNEQFF	TGCAGCGTTGAAGATGTCCAGGGGACGTACAATGAGCAGTTCTTC
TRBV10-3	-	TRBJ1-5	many	CAISESISPERNQPQHF	TGTGCCATCAGTGAGTCGATATCGCCAGAAAGAAATCAGCCCCAGCATTTT
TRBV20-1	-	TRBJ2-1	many	CSAHGTNYNEQFF	TGCAGTGCTCACGGGACAAACTACAATGAGCAGTTCTTC